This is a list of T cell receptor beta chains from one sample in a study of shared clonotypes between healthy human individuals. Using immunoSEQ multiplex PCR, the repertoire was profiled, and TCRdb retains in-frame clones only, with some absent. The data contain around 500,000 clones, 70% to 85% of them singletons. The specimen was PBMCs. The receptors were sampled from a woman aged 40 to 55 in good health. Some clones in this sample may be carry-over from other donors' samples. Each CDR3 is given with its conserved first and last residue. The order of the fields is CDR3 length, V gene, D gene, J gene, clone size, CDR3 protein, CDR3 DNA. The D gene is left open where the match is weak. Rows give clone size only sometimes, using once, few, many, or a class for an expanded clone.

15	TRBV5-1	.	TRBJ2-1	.	CASSLRDFDFNEQFF	TGCGCCAGCAGCTTAAGAGACTTTGACTTCAATGAGCAGTTCTTC
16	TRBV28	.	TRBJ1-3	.	CASSFRSPFSGNTIYF	TGTGCCAGCAGTTTCAGGTCCCCCTTCTCTGGAAACACCATATATTTT
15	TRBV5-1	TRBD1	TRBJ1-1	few	CASSLGGQSHTEAFF	TGCGCCAGCAGCTTGGGGGGACAGTCGCACACTGAAGCTTTCTTT
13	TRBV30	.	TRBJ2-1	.	CAWSSTSTGARFF	TGTGCCTGGAGTTCAACCTCGACTGGGGCGCGGTTCTTC
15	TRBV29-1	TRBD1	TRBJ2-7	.	CSVEAGTGSSYEQYF	TGCAGCGTTGAAGCAGGGACAGGGTCAAGCTACGAGCAGTACTTC
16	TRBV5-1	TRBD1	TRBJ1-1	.	CASSLGSGTGNTEAFF	TGCGCCAGCAGCTTGGGGAGTGGGACAGGGAACACTGAAGCTTTCTTT
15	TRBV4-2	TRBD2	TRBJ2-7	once	CASSQTSGSIYEQYF	TGTGCCAGCAGCCAGACTAGCGGGAGCATCTACGAGCAGTACTTC
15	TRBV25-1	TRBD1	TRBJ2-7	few	CASSAPGTGSWEQYF	TGTGCCAGCAGTGCACCTGGGACAGGGTCTTGGGAGCAGTACTTC
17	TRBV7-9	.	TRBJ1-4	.	CASSSTGPSPTNEKLFF	TGTGCCAGCAGCTCGACCGGGCCTAGCCCTACTAATGAAAAACTGTTTTTT
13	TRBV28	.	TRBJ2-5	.	CASQSAPQETQYF	TGTGCCAGCCAGAGTGCCCCCCAAGAGACCCAGTACTTC
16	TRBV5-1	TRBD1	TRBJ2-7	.	CASSLATTGGLSEQYF	TGCGCCAGCAGCTTGGCTACGACAGGGGGCCTTTCTGAGCAGTACTTC
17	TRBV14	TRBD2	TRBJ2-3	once	CASSDPGLAGDADTQYF	TGTGCCAGCAGCGACCCGGGACTAGCGGGAGACGCAGATACGCAGTATTTT
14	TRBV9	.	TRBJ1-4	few	CASSVNDEEEKLFF	TGTGCCAGCAGCGTAAACGACGAGGAAGAAAAACTGTTTTTT
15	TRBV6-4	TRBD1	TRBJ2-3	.	CASSQRGQDPDTQYF	TGTGCCAGCTCCCAACGGGGACAGGATCCAGATACGCAGTATTTT
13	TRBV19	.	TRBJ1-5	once	CASSPRGAESQHF	TGTGCCAGTAGCCCAAGGGGGGCGGAGTCCCAGCATTTT
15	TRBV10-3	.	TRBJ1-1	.	CAIREGVGPNTEAFF	TGTGCCATCAGAGAGGGGGTGGGGCCTAACACTGAAGCTTTCTTT
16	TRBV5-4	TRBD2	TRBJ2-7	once	CASSPSGSGRLYEQYF	TGTGCCAGCAGCCCCAGTGGTAGCGGGAGGCTCTACGAGCAGTACTTC
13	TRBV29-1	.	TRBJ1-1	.	CSVETGLGTEAFF	TGCAGCGTTGAAACAGGGTTAGGCACTGAAGCTTTCTTT
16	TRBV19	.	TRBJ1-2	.	CASSIDLDDSLYGYTF	TGTGCCAGTAGTATAGACCTCGACGACAGCCTCTATGGCTACACCTTC
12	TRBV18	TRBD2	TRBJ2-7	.	CASSPTSGMQYF	TGTGCCAGCTCGCCCACTAGCGGGATGCAGTACTTC
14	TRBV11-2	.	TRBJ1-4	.	CASSLSRVGEKLFF	TGTGCCAGCAGCTTGTCCAGGGTGGGTGAAAAACTGTTTTTT
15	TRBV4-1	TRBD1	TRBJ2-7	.	CASSSRPTGSYEQYF	TGCGCCAGCAGCTCCAGACCGACAGGGTCCTACGAGCAGTACTTC
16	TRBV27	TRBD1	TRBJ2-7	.	CASSPSQTGYRYEQYF	TGTGCCAGCAGTCCCTCACAGACAGGGTATCGCTACGAGCAGTACTTC